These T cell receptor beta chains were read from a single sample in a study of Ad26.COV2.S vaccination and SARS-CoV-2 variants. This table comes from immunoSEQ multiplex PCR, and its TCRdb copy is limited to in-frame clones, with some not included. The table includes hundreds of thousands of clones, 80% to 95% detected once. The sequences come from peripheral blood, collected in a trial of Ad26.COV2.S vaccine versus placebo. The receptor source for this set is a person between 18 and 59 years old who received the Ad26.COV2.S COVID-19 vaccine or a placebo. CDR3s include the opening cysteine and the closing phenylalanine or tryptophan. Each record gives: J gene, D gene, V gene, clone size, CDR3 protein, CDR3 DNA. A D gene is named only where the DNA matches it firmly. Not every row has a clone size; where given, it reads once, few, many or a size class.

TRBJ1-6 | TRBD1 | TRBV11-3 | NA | CASSLDGTGNSPLHF | TGTGCCAGCAGCTTAGATGGGACAGGGAATTCACCCCTCCACTTT
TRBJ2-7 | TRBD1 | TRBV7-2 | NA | CASSPTGVGEQYF | TGTGCCAGCAGCCCCACAGGGGTCGGCGAGCAGTACTTC
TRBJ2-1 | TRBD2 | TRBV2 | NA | CASTLTGLAGVGEQFF | TGTGCCAGCACCCTAACGGGACTAGCGGGAGTCGGTGAGCAGTTCTTC
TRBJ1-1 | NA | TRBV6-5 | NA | CASTETSYTEAFF | TGTGCCAGCACCGAGACATCTTACACTGAAGCTTTCTTT
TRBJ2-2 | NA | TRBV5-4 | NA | CASSSAEGWLTGELFF | TGTGCCAGCAGCTCGGCAGAGGGTTGGTTAACCGGGGAGCTGTTTTTT
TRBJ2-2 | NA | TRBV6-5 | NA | CASRGPTGELFF | TGTGCCAGCAGAGGTCCCACCGGGGAGCTGTTTTTT
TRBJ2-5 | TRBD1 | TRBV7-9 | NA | CASSLAPDRYQETQYF | TGTGCCAGCAGCTTAGCCCCGGACAGGTACCAAGAGACCCAGTACTTC
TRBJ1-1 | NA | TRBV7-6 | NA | CASSPFENTEAFF | TGTGCCAGCAGCCCCTTCGAGAACACTGAAGCTTTCTTT
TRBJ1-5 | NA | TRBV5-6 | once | CASSLSGRGQPQHF | TGTGCCAGCAGCTTGTCAGGTCGGGGACAGCCCCAGCATTTT
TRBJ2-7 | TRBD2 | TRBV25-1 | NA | CASSEGTSGRFEQYF | TGTGCCAGCAGTGAAGGGACTAGCGGGAGGTTCGAGCAGTACTTC
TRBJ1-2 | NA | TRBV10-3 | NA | CAISESRLPGVGYTF | TGTGCCATCAGTGAGTCGAGGTTGCCAGGGGTTGGCTACACCTTC
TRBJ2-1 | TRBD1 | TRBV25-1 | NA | CASSGAGTGSYNEQFF | TGTGCCAGCAGTGGGGCCGGGACAGGGAGCTACAATGAGCAGTTCTTC
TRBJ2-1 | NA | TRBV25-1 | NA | CASSGSYNEQFF | TGTGCCAGCAGTGGCAGTTACAATGAGCAGTTCTTC
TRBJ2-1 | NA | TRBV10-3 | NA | CAISEMGREIDEQFF | TGTGCCATCAGTGAGATGGGACGGGAGATAGATGAGCAGTTCTTC
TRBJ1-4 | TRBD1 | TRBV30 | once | CAWSVGLQGNELFF | TGTGCCTGGAGTGTAGGGTTACAGGGGAACGAACTGTTTTTT
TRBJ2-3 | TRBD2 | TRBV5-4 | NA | CASSLSSGSGDTQYF | TGTGCCAGCAGCTTGTCTAGCGGGAGTGGAGATACGCAGTATTTT
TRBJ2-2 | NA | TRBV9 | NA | CASSVAGFHTGELFF | TGTGCCAGCAGCGTAGCAGGGTTTCACACCGGGGAGCTGTTTTTT
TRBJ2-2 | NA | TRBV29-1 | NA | CSVMQGGVGELFF | TGCAGCGTTATGCAGGGGGGCGTTGGGGAGCTGTTTTTT
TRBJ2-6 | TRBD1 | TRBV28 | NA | CASSPGQGAGANVLTF | TGTGCCAGCAGTCCAGGACAGGGGGCAGGGGCCAACGTCCTGACTTTC
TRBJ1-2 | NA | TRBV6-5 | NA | CASSPGDRDLCYTF | TGTGCCAGCAGCCCGGGGGATAGGGACCTATGCTACACCTTC
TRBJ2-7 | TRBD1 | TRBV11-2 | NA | CASSRTGAFVYEQYF | TGTGCCAGCAGCCGGACAGGGGCGTTTGTTTACGAGCAGTACTTC
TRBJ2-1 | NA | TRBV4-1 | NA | CASSQDSGKNEQFF | TGCGCCAGCAGCCAAGATTCCGGGAAAAATGAGCAGTTCTTC
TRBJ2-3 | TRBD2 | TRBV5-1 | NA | CASRTSGIFGDTQYF | TGCGCCAGCAGGACTAGCGGGATATTCGGCGATACGCAGTATTTT
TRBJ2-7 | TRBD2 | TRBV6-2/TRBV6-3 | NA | CASSIGLAVSYEQYF | TGTGCCAGCAGTATCGGACTAGCGGTCTCCTACGAGCAGTACTTC
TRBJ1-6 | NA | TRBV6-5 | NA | CASKGYYNSPLHF | TGTGCCAGCAAGGGCTACTATAATTCACCCCTCCACTTT
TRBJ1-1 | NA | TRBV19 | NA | CASLNRDTEAFF | TGTGCCAGTCTTAACAGGGACACTGAAGCTTTCTTT
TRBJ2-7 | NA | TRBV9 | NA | CASSPRLGSYEQYF | TGTGCCAGCAGCCCCCGACTAGGTTCCTACGAGCAGTACTTC
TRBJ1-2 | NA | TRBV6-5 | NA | CASSRGSRDYTF | TGTGCCAGCAGTAGAGGGTCTCGAGACTACACCTTC
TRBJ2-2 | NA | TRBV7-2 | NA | CASSLVVRSGLTGELFF | TGTGCCAGCAGCTTAGTGGTTCGTAGCGGCCTCACCGGGGAGCTGTTTTTT
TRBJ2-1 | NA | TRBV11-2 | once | CASSLERDQSYNEQFF | TGTGCCAGCAGCTTAGAGCGGGATCAGTCCTACAATGAGCAGTTCTTC
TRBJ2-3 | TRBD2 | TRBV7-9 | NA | CASSPYLAGLDTQYF | TGTGCCAGCAGCCCCTATCTAGCGGGCCTAGATACGCAGTATTTT
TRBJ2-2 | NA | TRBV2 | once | CASRGAPRGELFF | TGTGCCAGCCGGGGGGCTCCGCGAGGGGAGCTGTTTTTT
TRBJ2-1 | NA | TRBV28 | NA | CASSFNWGYSYNEQFF | TGTGCCAGCAGTTTCAATTGGGGCTATTCTTACAATGAGCAGTTCTTC
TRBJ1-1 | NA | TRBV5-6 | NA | CASSLLQGRWTEAFF | TGTGCCAGCAGCTTGTTGCAGGGAAGGTGGACTGAAGCTTTCTTT
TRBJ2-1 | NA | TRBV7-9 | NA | CASSLAAPPSSYNEQFF | TGTGCCAGCAGCTTAGCAGCACCTCCGAGCTCCTACAATGAGCAGTTCTTC
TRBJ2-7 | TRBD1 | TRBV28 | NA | CASSYPGGVYEQYF | TGTGCCAGCAGTTACCCAGGGGGAGTCTACGAGCAGTACTTC
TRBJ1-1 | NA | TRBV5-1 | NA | CASSARDGGGGEAFF | TGCGCCAGCAGCGCAAGGGACGGAGGTGGTGGTGAAGCTTTCTTT
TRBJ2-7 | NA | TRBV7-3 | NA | CASSPTLGAREQYF | TGTGCCAGCAGCCCCACTCTGGGGGCGAGGGAGCAGTACTTC
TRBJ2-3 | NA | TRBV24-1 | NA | CATSDDSQTDTQYF | TGTGCCACCAGTGATGACAGCCAAACAGATACGCAGTATTTT
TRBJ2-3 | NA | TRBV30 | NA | CAWIGVRRGSQYF | TGTGCCTGGATAGGGGTTAGACGGGGATCACAGTATTTT
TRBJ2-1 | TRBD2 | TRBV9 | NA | CASSASGRMNNEQFF | TGTGCCAGCAGCGCGAGCGGGAGAATGAACAATGAGCAGTTCTTC
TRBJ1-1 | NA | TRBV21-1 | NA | CASSKPHENTEAFF | TGTGCCAGCAGCAAACCACACGAGAACACTGAAGCTTTCTTT
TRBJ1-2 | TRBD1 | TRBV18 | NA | CASSPIPGQGWGNYGYTF | TGTGCCAGCTCACCTATTCCGGGACAGGGTTGGGGAAACTATGGCTACACCTTC
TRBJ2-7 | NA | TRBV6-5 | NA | CASRDRDGGSYEQYF | TGTGCCAGCAGGGACCGGGACGGCGGCTCCTACGAGCAGTACTTC
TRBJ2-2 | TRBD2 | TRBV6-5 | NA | CASNREAGELFF | TGTGCCAGCAACCGGGAGGCCGGGGAGCTGTTTTTT
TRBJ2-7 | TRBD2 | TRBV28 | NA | CASSFALAGGYEQYF | TGTGCCAGCAGTTTCGCTCTAGCGGGAGGGTACGAGCAGTACTTC
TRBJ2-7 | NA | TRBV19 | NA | CASSIRPAYEQYF | TGTGCCAGTAGTATACGGCCCGCCTACGAGCAGTACTTC
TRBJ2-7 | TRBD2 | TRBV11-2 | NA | CASSAGTKGHYEQYF | TGTGCCAGCAGCGCAGGGACTAAGGGCCACTACGAGCAGTACTTC
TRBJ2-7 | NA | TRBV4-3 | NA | CASSQVAGTLGEQYF | TGCGCCAGCAGCCAAGTCGCCGGGACTCTCGGCGAGCAGTACTTC
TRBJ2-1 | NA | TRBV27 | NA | CASSFGVTNEQFF | TGTGCCAGCAGTTTTGGCGTGACTAATGAGCAGTTCTTC
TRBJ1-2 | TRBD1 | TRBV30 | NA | CAWNDDRVGGYTF | TGTGCCTGGAACGATGACAGGGTAGGGGGCTACACCTTC
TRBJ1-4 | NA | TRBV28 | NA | CASRRGLNEKLFF | TGTGCCAGCCGAAGGGGATTAAATGAAAAACTGTTTTTT
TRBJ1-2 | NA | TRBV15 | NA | CATSRGGEYGYTF | TGTGCCACCAGCAGAGGAGGAGAATATGGCTACACCTTC
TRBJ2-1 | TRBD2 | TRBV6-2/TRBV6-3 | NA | CASSYNPSGHHSSYNEQFF | TGTGCCAGCAGTTACAACCCTAGCGGGCACCATAGCTCCTACAATGAGCAGTTCTTC